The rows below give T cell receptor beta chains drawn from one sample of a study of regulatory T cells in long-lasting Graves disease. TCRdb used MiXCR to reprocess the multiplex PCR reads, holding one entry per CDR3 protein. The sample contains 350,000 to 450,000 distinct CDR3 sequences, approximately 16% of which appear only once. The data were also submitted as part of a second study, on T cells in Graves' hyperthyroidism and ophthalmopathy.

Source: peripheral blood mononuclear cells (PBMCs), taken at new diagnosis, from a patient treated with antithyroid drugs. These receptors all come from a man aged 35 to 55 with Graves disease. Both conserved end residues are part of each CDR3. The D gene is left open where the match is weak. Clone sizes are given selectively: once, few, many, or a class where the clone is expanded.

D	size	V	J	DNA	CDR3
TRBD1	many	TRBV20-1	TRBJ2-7	TGCAGTTGCCCGGGACAGGGGTACGAGCAGTACTTC	CSCPGQGYEQYF
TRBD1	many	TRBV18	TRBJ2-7	TGCGCCAGCACCCAGGGGGCCAACGAGCAGTACTTC	CASTQGANEQYF
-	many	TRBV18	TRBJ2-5	TGTGCCAGCTCACCATTCGGAGACCGAGCCGGGGAGACCCAGTACTTC	CASSPFGDRAGETQYF
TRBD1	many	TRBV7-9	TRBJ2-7	TGTGCCAGCAGCTTAGACGCAGGGGGATACAGCTCCTACGAGCAGTACTTC	CASSLDAGGYSSYEQYF
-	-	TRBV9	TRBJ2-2	TGTGCCAGCAGCAACCAGGGGCTCGGGTCGGGGGAGCTGTTTTTT	CASSNQGLGSGELFF
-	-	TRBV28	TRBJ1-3	TGTGCCAGCAGTTCAGGGGTGCGCACCATATATTTT	CASSSGVRTIYF
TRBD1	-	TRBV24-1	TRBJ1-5	TGTGCCACCAGGCAGGGGGCCCTCGTCTATAGCAATCAGCCCCAGCATTTT	CATRQGALVYSNQPQHF
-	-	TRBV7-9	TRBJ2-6	TGTGCCGAATCATCTGGGGCCAACGTCCTGACTTTC	CAESSGANVLTF
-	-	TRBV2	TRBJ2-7	TGTGCCAGCAGTGCCTCGGGACGACAGGTCTCCTACGAGCAGTACTTC	CASSASGRQVSYEQYF
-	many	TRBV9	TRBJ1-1	TGTGCCAGCAGCGTATCGGGATGGACTGAAGCTTTCTTT	CASSVSGWTEAFF
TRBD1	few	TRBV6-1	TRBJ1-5	TGTGCCAGCAAAAAGACAGGGGGTATTGATCAGCCCCAGCATTTT	CASKKTGGIDQPQHF
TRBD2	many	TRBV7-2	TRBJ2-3	TGTGCCAGCAGCTTACCAAGGTCCAGCGGGGGGTATGATACGCAGTATTTT	CASSLPRSSGGYDTQYF
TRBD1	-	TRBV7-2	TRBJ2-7	TGTGCCAGCAGCTTAAGACAGGGGAGGCGAGAGCAGTACTTC	CASSLRQGRREQYF
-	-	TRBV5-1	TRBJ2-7	TGCGCCAGCAGCGCCGAATCCATATCCATGGAGGCGCAGTACTTC	CASSAESISMEAQYF
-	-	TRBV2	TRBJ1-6	TGTGCCAGCAATGGCGAGACGGCGGGTAATTCACCCCTCCACTTT	CASNGETAGNSPLHF
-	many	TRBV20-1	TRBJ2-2	TGCAGTGCTAGAGATACGAGGGGGGGCCAAACCGGGGAGCTGTTTTTT	CSARDTRGGQTGELFF
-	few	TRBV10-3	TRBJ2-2	TGTGCCATCAGGGACGGGGGAAGAACGAACACCGGGGAGCTGTTTTTT	CAIRDGGRTNTGELFF
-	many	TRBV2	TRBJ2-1	TGTGCCAGCAGTGAGGACAGAGGTGGGTTTGAGCAGTTCTTC	CASSEDRGGFEQFF